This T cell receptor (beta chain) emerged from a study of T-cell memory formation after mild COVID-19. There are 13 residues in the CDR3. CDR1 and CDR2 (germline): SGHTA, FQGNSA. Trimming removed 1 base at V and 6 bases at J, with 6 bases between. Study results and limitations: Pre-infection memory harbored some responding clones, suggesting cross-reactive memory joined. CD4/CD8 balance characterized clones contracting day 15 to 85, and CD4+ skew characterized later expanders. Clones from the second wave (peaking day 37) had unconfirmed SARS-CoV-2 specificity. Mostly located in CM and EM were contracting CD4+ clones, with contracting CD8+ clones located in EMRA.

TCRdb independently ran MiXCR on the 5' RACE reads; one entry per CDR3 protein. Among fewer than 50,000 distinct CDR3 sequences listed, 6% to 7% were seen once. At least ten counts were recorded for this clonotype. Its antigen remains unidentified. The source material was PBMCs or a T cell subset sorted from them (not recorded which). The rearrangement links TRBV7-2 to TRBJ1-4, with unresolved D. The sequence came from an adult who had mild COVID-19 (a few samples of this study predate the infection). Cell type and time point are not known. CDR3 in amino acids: CASSLGHYEKLFF. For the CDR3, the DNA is TGTGCCAGCAGCTTAGGCCATTATGAAAAACTGTTTTTT.